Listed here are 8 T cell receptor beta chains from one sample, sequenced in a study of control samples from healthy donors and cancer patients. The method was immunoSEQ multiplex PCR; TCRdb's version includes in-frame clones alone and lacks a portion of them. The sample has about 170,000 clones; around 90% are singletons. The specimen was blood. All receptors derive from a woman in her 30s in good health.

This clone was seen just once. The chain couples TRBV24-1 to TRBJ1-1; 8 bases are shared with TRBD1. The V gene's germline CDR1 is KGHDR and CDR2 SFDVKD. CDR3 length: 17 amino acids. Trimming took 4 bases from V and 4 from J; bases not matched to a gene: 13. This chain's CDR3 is CATSDPDRERVGTEAFF. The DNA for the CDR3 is TGTGCCACCAGTGACCCGGACAGGGAAAGAGTAGGCACTGAAGCTTTCTTT.

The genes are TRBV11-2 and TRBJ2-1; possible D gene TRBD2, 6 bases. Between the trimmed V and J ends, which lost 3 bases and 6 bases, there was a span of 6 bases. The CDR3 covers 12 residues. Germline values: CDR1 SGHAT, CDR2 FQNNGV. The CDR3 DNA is TGTGCCAGCAGCTTTAGCGGCAATGAGCAGTTCTTC. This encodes CASSFSGNEQFF.

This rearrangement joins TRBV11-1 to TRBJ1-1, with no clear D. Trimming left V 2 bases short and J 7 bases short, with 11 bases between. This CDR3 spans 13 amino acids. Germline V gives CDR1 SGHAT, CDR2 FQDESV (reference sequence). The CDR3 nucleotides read TGTGCCAGCAGCTTAAGGCCACGCGGTGAAGCTTTCTTT. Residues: CASSLRPRGEAFF.

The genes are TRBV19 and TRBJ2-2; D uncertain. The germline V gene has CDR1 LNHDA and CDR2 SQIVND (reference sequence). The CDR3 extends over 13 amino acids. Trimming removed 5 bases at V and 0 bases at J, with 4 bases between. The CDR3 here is CASSPTNTGELFF. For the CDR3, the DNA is TGTGCCAGTAGTCCTACGAACACCGGGGAGCTGTTTTTT.

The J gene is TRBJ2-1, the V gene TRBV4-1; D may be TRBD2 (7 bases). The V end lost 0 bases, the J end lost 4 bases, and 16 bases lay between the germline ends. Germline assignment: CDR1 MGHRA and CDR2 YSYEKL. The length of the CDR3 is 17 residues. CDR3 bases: TGCGCCAGCAGCCAAGATAGTTCGCGGGGGCCATACAATGAGCAGTTCTTC. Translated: CASSQDSSRGPYNEQFF.

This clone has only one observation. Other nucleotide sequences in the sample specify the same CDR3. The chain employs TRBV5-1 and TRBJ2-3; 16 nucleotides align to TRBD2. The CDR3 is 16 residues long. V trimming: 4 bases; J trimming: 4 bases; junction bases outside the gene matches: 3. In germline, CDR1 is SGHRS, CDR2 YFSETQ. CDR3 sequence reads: CASSGTSGRAPDTQYF. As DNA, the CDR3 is TGCGCCAGCAGCGGGACTAGCGGGAGGGCGCCAGATACGCAGTATTTT.

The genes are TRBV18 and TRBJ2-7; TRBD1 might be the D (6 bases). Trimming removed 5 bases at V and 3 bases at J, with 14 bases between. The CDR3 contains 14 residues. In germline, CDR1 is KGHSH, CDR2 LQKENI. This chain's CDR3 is CASSTQGIGYEQYF. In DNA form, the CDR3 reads TGTGCCAGCTCAACACAGGGAATCGGCTACGAGCAGTACTTC.

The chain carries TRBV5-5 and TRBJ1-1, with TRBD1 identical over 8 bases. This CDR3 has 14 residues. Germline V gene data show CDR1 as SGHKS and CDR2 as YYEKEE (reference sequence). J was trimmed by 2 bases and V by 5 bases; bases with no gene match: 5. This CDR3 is CASSRDRRNTEAFF. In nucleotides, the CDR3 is TGTGCCAGCAGTCGGGACAGGCGAAACACTGAAGCTTTCTTT.